The clone carrying this T cell receptor (beta chain) is termed medium-sized. What it recognizes is unknown. These data belong to a study of OX40 agonist ivuxolimab in advanced cancers. For the study at large: Those treated in dose escalation had hepatocellular carcinoma, melanoma, renal cell cancer or head and neck cancer. Study-wide results and limits: Expanded peripheral T cell antigen specificity was not determined. There was clonal expansion of CD4+ and CD8+ blood T cells by week 6 at 0.1 to 3.0 mg/kg.

This table comes from immunoSEQ multiplex PCR, and its TCRdb copy is limited to in-frame clones, with some not included. The table records 34,000 or so clones, 75% to 85% of them present only once. It was autoimmune disease history or systemic immunosuppression that excluded patients. Germline CDR1 and CDR2: MNHEY and SMNVEV (reference sequence). J lost 7 bases, V lost 6 bases, and 8 bases had no gene match. This CDR3 spans 15 amino acids. The chain couples TRBV27 to TRBJ1-5, with TRBD1 matching over 11 bases. Here the sequenced sample was CD4+ or CD8+ T cells sorted from blood, taken in a trial of the OX40 agonist ivuxolimab. The clonotype was recovered from an adult with an advanced solid tumor such as melanoma, head and neck, liver or kidney cancer. This CDR3 reads CASRRDRGSGQPQHF. The CDR3 nucleotides read TGTGCCAGCAGAAGGGACAGGGGGTCAGGACAGCCCCAGCATTTT.